A selection of T cell receptor beta chains follows, all from one sample in a study of beta chain features in type 1 diabetes. Here immunoSEQ multiplex PCR was the method, and the copy in TCRdb shows in-frame clones only, minus some. This table holds approximately 400,000 clones, approximately 15% found once. The specimen sequenced was naive CD4+ T cells from blood. The receptors come from a woman aged 18-29 years in good health. Both conserved end residues are part of each CDR3. D genes are given only for firm matches. Clone size is shown for a subset of rows, as once, few, many or a class of expanded clone.

clone_size | j_call | v_call | d_call | cdr3_aa | cdr3_nt
few | TRBJ2-7 | TRBV29-1 | - | CSGSLGGNEQYF | TGCAGCGGCTCTCTAGGGGGTAACGAGCAGTACTTC
- | TRBJ2-1 | TRBV27 | TRBD2 | CASSLAGLYNEQFF | TGTGCCAGCAGTCTAGCGGGTCTCTACAATGAGCAGTTCTTC
- | TRBJ2-1 | TRBV18 | TRBD2 | CASLQRESYNEQFF | TGTGCCAGCCTACAGCGGGAATCCTACAATGAGCAGTTCTTC
- | TRBJ2-4 | TRBV29-1 | TRBD1 | CSVRDRGTGGNIQYF | TGCAGCGTGCGGGACAGGGGGACAGGGGGAAACATTCAGTACTTC
- | TRBJ2-7 | TRBV2 | - | CASSEASWAGDEQYF | TGTGCCAGCAGTGAAGCTTCATGGGCCGGGGACGAGCAGTACTTC
once | TRBJ1-1 | TRBV7-3 | TRBD1 | CASSPDRGPPEGF | TGTGCCAGCAGCCCCGACAGGGGCCCACCAGAAGGCTTT
once | TRBJ1-1 | TRBV27 | - | CASSFSWGRLTEAFF | TGTGCCAGCAGTTTTAGTTGGGGGCGACTCACTGAAGCTTTCTTT
- | TRBJ2-7 | TRBV27 | TRBD1 | CASSEDRGLASGEQYF | TGTGCCAGCAGTGAGGACAGGGGGCTTGCTTCGGGGGAGCAGTACTTC
- | TRBJ2-1 | TRBV27 | - | CASTRGIGREQFF | TGTGCCAGCACTCGCGGGATAGGGCGGGAGCAGTTCTTC
- | TRBJ2-3 | TRBV15 | - | CATSRDDRITDTQYF | TGTGCCACCAGCAGGGACGACAGGATCACAGATACGCAGTATTTT
few | TRBJ2-7 | TRBV28 | - | CASSLWGAGTYEQYF | TGTGCCAGCAGTTTATGGGGGGCAGGGACCTACGAGCAGTACTTC
few | TRBJ1-1 | TRBV18 | TRBD1 | CASSSRTGVYTEAFF | TGTGCCAGCTCATCGCGGACAGGAGTTTACACTGAAGCTTTCTTT
few | TRBJ2-7 | TRBV28 | - | CASSFIGAGSPYEQYF | TGTGCCAGCAGTTTTATCGGCGCGGGCAGCCCCTACGAGCAGTACTTC
- | TRBJ2-3 | TRBV14 | TRBD2 | CASSQQLAGTDTQYF | TGTGCCAGCAGCCAGCAACTAGCGGGCACAGATACGCAGTATTTT
- | TRBJ2-7 | TRBV7-9 | TRBD1 | CASSLGGTGGTYEQYF | TGTGCCAGCAGCTTAGGAGGGACAGGGGGAACCTACGAGCAGTACTTC
- | TRBJ1-2 | TRBV4-3 | - | CASSQDPGIRGYTF | TGCGCCAGCAGCCAAGACCCAGGGATACGTGGCTACACCTTC
- | TRBJ2-1 | TRBV18 | TRBD2 | CASSPGSGVRVFF | TGTGCCAGCTCACCAGGGAGCGGGGTTAGAGTGTTCTTC
few | TRBJ2-7 | TRBV6-1 | TRBD1 | CASRLDRAHEQYF | TGTGCCAGCAGGTTAGACAGGGCACACGAGCAGTACTTC
few | TRBJ2-5 | TRBV18 | - | CASSPSLAFQETQYF | TGTGCCAGCTCACCAAGCCTAGCGTTCCAAGAGACCCAGTACTTC
- | TRBJ2-3 | TRBV27 | TRBD2 | CASSLTSGADTQYF | TGTGCCAGCAGTTTAACTAGCGGGGCAGATACGCAGTATTTT
few | TRBJ2-5 | TRBV6-6 | TRBD2 | CASSYWEGGGQETQYF | TGTGCCAGCAGTTACTGGGAGGGAGGCGGCCAAGAGACCCAGTACTTC
few | TRBJ2-1 | TRBV11-2 | - | CASSLDLLDNEQFF | TGTGCCAGCAGCTTAGATCTTCTAGACAATGAGCAGTTCTTC
few | TRBJ2-7 | TRBV30 | TRBD1 | CAWSQGYEQYF | TGTGCCTGGTCACAGGGGTACGAGCAGTACTTC